This T cell receptor (beta chain) was recorded in a study of T cells after yellow fever vaccination. Study-wide context: Where fractions had low cell numbers, libraries were prepared from them with the SMART-Seq v4 Ultra Low Input RNA kit.

This clonotype was counted many times. Its target is not known. Template-switching 5'RACE yielded the TCR cDNA; a universal primer site and UMIs were added in the process. In TCRdb, the 5' RACE reads were re-called with MiXCR into one record per CDR3 protein. Of approximately 330,000 distinct CDR3 sequences listed, approximately 4% are singletons. Trimming cost V 6 bases and J 4 bases, with 16 bases left between them. The CDR3 has 15 amino acids. Germline CDR1 and CDR2: MDHEN and SYDVKM. Study-wide results and limits: Clones from primary vaccination mostly reappeared after the booster (roughly 95% CD4, approximately 88% CD8). Abundant clonotypes (contaminants from the bulk population) could be present in FACS-sorted repertoires.

The chain is built from TRBV28 and TRBJ1-5; no reliable D call. This sequence originates from a man in his late teens or twenties who received the YFV17D yellow fever vaccine. The source was PBMCs, collected 5 days after the yellow fever booster vaccination. CDR3 region: CASSPFRGENQPQHF. In DNA form, the CDR3 reads TGTGCCAGCAGCCCCTTCCGCGGAGAAAATCAGCCCCAGCATTTT.